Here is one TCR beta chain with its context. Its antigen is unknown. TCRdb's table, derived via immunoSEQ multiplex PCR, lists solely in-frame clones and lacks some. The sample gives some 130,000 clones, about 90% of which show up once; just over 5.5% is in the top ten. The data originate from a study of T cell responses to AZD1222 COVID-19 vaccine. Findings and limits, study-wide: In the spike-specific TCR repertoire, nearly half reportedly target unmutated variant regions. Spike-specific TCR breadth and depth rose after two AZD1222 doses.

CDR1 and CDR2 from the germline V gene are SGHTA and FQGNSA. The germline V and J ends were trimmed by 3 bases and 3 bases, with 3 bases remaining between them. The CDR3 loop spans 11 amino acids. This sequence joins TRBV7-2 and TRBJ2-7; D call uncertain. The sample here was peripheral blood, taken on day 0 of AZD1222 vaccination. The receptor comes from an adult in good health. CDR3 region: CASSFLYEQYF. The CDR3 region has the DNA TGTGCCAGCAGCTTCCTCTACGAGCAGTACTTC.